This passage covers 10 T cell receptor beta chains from one sample sequenced in a study of cytomegalovirus exposure and HLA in healthy donors. The PCR ran on 60 Vbeta and 13 Jbeta primers. The protocol was immunoSEQ multiplex PCR, while the TCRdb copy is restricted to in-frame clones and leaves out a portion. The sample table sets out 130,000 to 150,000 clones. The sample taken for sequencing was PBMCs. The receptors were gathered from a middle-aged man in good health and CMV-seronegative.

The chain employs TRBV19 and TRBJ2-7; D possibly corresponds to TRBD2 (5 bases). Germline V CDR1 and CDR2: LNHDA, SQIVND (reference sequence). The V and J ends lost 5 bases and 3 bases respectively, with 14 bases between them. The CDR3 contains 14 residues. This CDR3 is CASSQIGLNYEQYF. The CDR3 bases are TGTGCCAGTAGTCAGATTGGACTGAACTACGAGCAGTACTTC.

The chain uses TRBV7-9 and TRBJ1-4; D not resolved. Trimming stripped 3 bases from V and 7 bases from J, with 12 bases between. The CDR3 length is 14 residues. Germline V gene data show CDR1 as SEHNR and CDR2 as FQNEAQ (reference sequence). DNA of the CDR3: TGTGCCAGCAGCTTTAGGACGGGAGGTGAAAAACTGTTTTTT. It codes for CASSFRTGGEKLFF.

The J gene is TRBJ2-6, the V gene TRBV18; 11 bases are a match to TRBD1. Germline V gene data show CDR1 as KGHSH and CDR2 as LQKENI. Germline trimming cut 6 bases from V and 2 bases from J; bases unmatched to any gene: 9. This CDR3 has 18 amino acids. CDR3 loop: CASSHDGQGAAGANVLTF. Here the CDR3 DNA reads TGTGCCAGCTCGCACGACGGACAGGGGGCTGCTGGGGCCAACGTCCTGACTTTC.

This chain joins TRBV11-3 and TRBJ2-3, with no clear D. The V and J ends lost 3 bases and 6 bases respectively, with 4 bases between them. Germline V gene sequence: CDR1 SGHNT, CDR2 YENEEA. The CDR3 extends over 11 amino acids. DNA for the CDR3: TGTGCCAGCAGCTTCGGGGATACGCAGTATTTT. Translating it yields CASSFGDTQYF.

V is TRBV2 and J is TRBJ1-1, with D possibly TRBD1 on 5 matching bases. There are 14 residues in the CDR3. Trimming shortened V by 5 bases and J by 1 base, and 11 bases separated the two germline ends. The V gene's germline CDR1 is SNHLY and CDR2 FYNNEI. CDR3 DNA: TGTGCCAGCAGTCTCTGGGGGGAGAACACTGAAGCTTTCTTT. Translated, it gives CASSLWGENTEAFF.

The chain is built from TRBV27 and TRBJ1-4; D is unclear. This CDR3 is built from 15 residues. V lost 5 bases, J lost 6 bases, and 16 bases lay in between. Germline assignment: CDR1 MNHEY and CDR2 SMNVEV (reference sequence). The CDR3: CASSPWAQRHEKLFF. For the CDR3, the DNA is TGTGCCAGCAGTCCCTGGGCACAGAGACATGAAAAACTGTTTTTT. Drawing the rest from reference TRBV27 and TRBJ1-4, the complete variable domain is EAQVTQNPRYLITVTGKKLTVTCSQNMNHEYMSWYRQDPGLGLRQIYYSMNVEVTDKGDVPEGYKVSRKEKRNFPLILESPSPNQTSLYFCASSPWAQRHEKLFFGSGTQLSVL.

As DNA, the CDR3 is TGTGCCAGTAGTATGACTAGCGGGGGTTTCGCGAACACCGGGGAGCTGTTTTTT. Translation gives CASSMTSGGFANTGELFF. The genes are TRBV19 and TRBJ2-2; 12 bases are a match to TRBD2. Trimming took 3 bases from V and 0 from J; bases not matched to a gene: 5. The CDR3 length is 18 residues. CDR1 LNHDA and CDR2 SQIVND come from the germline V gene (reference sequence).

The gene calls are TRBV5-6 and TRBJ2-7, with 8 bases lining up with TRBD1. The length of the CDR3 is 16 residues. The germline V gene encodes CDR1 SGHDT and CDR2 YYEEEE. Losses at the gene ends were 1 base for V and 2 bases for J; bases not matched to a gene: 8. CDR3 nucleotides: TGTGCCAGCAGCTTGACCCCGGGACAGGACCCCTACGAGCAGTACTTC. This codes for CASSLTPGQDPYEQYF.

V is TRBV9 and J is TRBJ1-6; the match to TRBD1 covers 7 bases. V shed 3 bases and J 9 bases; nucleotides not matched to a gene: 3. The CDR3 runs 13 residues. In germline, CDR1 is SGDLS, CDR2 YYNGEE. CDR3 sequence reads: CASSDRGLSPLHF. CDR3 sequence (DNA): TGTGCCAGCAGCGACAGGGGTCTTTCACCCCTCCACTTT.

The chain couples TRBV6-1 to TRBJ1-4, with D possibly matching TRBD1 (6 bases). The V gene lost 8 bases and the J gene lost 5 bases, with 18 bases spanning the gap. The CDR3 sequence is 15 residues long. Germline CDR1 and CDR2: MNHNS and SASEGT. This chain's CDR3 is CASHYGGKLNEKLFF. CDR3 bases: TGTGCCAGCCATTATGGGGGCAAGTTGAATGAAAAACTGTTTTTT.